This entry concerns a single TCR beta chain. The antigen remains unidentified. This entry comes from a study of T cell responses to AZD1222 COVID-19 vaccine. Broader study findings: Donors were chiefly white British, with a greater number of females, and clonal diversity was perhaps underestimated.

Germline CDR1 and CDR2: MDHEN and SYDVKM. Trimming shortened V by 6 bases and J by 2 bases, and 5 bases separated the two germline ends. The CDR3 is 11 residues long. Clones were sequenced by immunoSEQ multiplex PCR, and TCRdb holds only the in-frame ones, with some missing. In the table there are 70,000 to 95,000 clones, roughly 90% of which are singletons. The rearrangement links TRBV28 to TRBJ2-7; D is undetermined. Sample: peripheral blood, taken 28 days after the second AZD1222 dose. The clonotype comes from an adult who received the AZD1222 COVID-19 vaccine. The CDR3 loop is CASSQAYEQYF. The CDR3 DNA reads as TGTGCCAGCAGCCAGGCCTACGAGCAGTACTTC.